These 16 T cell receptor beta chains came from one sample sequenced in a study of T cell responses to AZD1222 COVID-19 vaccine. Profiling relied on immunoSEQ multiplex PCR, and the TCRdb table lists in-frame clones only, not all of them. In the table there are about 150,000 clones, about 89% of which are singletons. Sequenced here: peripheral blood, sampled 28 days after the second dose of the MenACWY control vaccine. The receptors stem from an adult who received the MenACWY meningococcal vaccine as a control.

CDR3 sequence reads: CASSQTSNQPQHF. The DNA of the CDR3 is TGTGCCAGCAGCCAAACGAGCAATCAGCCCCAGCATTTT. J is TRBJ1-5 and V is TRBV14; D gene uncertain. Trimming pared 2 bases from V and 1 base from J, leaving 3 bases between. CDR1 and CDR2 from the germline V gene are SGHDN and FVKESK. The CDR3 consists of 13 residues.

V gene TRBV11-2 combines with J gene TRBJ1-1, with 9 bases identical to TRBD1. This CDR3 region has 14 residues. Per the germline V gene, CDR1 is SGHAT and CDR2 is FQNNGV. The trim removed 5 bases at V and 6 bases at J, leaving 7 bases unmatched. CDR3 residues: CASSLRTGAAEAFF. The CDR3, as DNA: TGTGCCAGCAGCCTTCGGACAGGGGCCGCTGAAGCTTTCTTT.

The genes are TRBV21-1 and TRBJ1-1; TRBD1 is the table's D call, not checked against the DNA. TRBV21-1 is a recognized pseudogene. This CDR3 comprises 15 residues. For the CDR3, the DNA is TGTGCCAGCCGGACAGGGACCCAAATGAACACTGAAGCTTTCTTT. Protein: CASRTGTQMNTEAFF.

V gene TRBV28 combines with J gene TRBJ2-7; D is uncertain. The V end was cut by 0 bases, the J end by 3 bases, with 15 bases between. The CDR3 covers 16 residues. In germline, CDR1 is MDHEN, CDR2 SYDVKM. The CDR3 sequence is CASSLWRGQPLYEQYF. CDR3 nucleotides: TGTGCCAGCAGTTTATGGAGAGGTCAACCCCTCTACGAGCAGTACTTC.

V usage is TRBV15 and J usage is TRBJ2-2; D unclear. This CDR3 has 15 amino acids. V lost 3 bases to trimming and J lost 1 base, with 9 bases between them. Per the germline V gene, CDR1 is LNHNV and CDR2 is YYDKDF (reference sequence). The CDR3 DNA follows: TGTGCCACCAGCAGGGGCAGGATGAACACCGGGGAGCTGTTTTTT. Protein product: CATSRGRMNTGELFF.

This chain joins TRBV19 and TRBJ1-1; no firm D call. Germline values: CDR1 LNHDA, CDR2 SQIVND (reference sequence). V lost 3 bases to trimming and J lost 8 bases, with 16 bases between them. The CDR3 is 14 residues long. The CDR3 reads CASSMSLQLGEAFF. In nucleotides, the CDR3 is TGTGCCAGTAGTATGTCATTACAGTTGGGAGAAGCTTTCTTT.

This clone was recorded once. This chain joins TRBV5-1 and TRBJ2-1; a possible D gene is TRBD1 (5 bases). Trimming stripped 2 bases from V and 8 bases from J, with 14 bases between. This CDR3 has 14 amino acids. Germline CDR1 and CDR2: SGHRS and YFSETQ. CDR3: CASSLQVAVYEQFF. As DNA, the CDR3 is TGCGCCAGCAGCTTACAGGTGGCCGTCTATGAGCAGTTCTTC.

The V gene is TRBV20-1, the J gene TRBJ1-1, with TRBD1 matching over 7 bases. From germline, CDR1 is DFQATT and CDR2 SNEGSKA (reference sequence). CDR3 length: 11 amino acids. The V gene end was trimmed by 5 bases and the J gene end by 3 bases; junction bases not matched to a gene: 0. CDR3 sequence (DNA): TGCAGTGCTGACAGGGACACTGAAGCTTTCTTT. This codes for CSADRDTEAFF.

The CDR3, as DNA: TGTGCCACCAGTGATCCGGGACAGGGGTCCGAGACCCAGTACTTC. This codes for CATSDPGQGSETQYF. The chain combines TRBV24-1 with TRBJ2-5; 10 positions match TRBD1. This CDR3 is 15 amino acids long. CDR1 and CDR2 from the germline V gene are KGHDR and SFDVKD. The junction had 5 bases not matched to a gene; V was cut back by 3 bases and J by 5 bases.

The chain joins TRBV28 to TRBJ2-3; TRBD2 might be the D (7 bases). This CDR3 comprises 17 residues. Trimming cost V 5 bases and J 2 bases, with 20 bases left between them. Per the germline V gene, CDR1 is MDHEN and CDR2 is SYDVKM. CDR3 nucleotide sequence: TGTGCCAGCAGTCCGTTGGGGGGGCAGACTTACACAGATACGCAGTATTTT. Residues: CASSPLGGQTYTDTQYF.

The V and J genes are TRBV7-2 and TRBJ1-5, with D possibly matching TRBD1 (5 bases). The CDR3 totals 13 residues. V shed 1 base and J shed 13 bases, with 14 bases lying between them. CDR1 and CDR2 (germline): SGHTA, FQGNSA. The CDR3: CASSLVGASSQHF. The CDR3 DNA follows: TGTGCCAGCAGCTTAGTTGGGGCATCCTCTCAGCATTTT.

The chain couples TRBV9 to TRBJ2-5, with 10 bases matching TRBD2. Trimming took 4 bases from V and 2 from J; bases not matched to a gene: 5. Germline V lookup: CDR1 SGDLS, CDR2 YYNGEE. The CDR3 has 15 amino acids. CDR3 region: CASSTGLAEQETQYF. CDR3 DNA: TGTGCCAGCAGCACCGGACTAGCGGAACAAGAGACCCAGTACTTC. The variable domain in full, with the rest retrieved from reference TRBV9 and TRBJ2-5, is DSGVTQTPKHLITATGQRVTLRCSPRSGDLSVYWYQQSLDQGLQFLIQYYNGEERAKGNILERFSAQQFPDLHSELNLSSLELGDSALYFCASSTGLAEQETQYFGPGTRLLVL.

This chain links TRBV4-3 with TRBJ1-1; no clear D. Germline CDR1 and CDR2: LGHNA and YSLEER. V lost 3 bases to trimming and J lost 4 bases, with 9 bases between them. The CDR3 consists of 13 residues. Here the CDR3 reads CASSHRVGTEAFF. The CDR3 nucleotides are TGCGCCAGCAGCCATCGTGTAGGCACTGAAGCTTTCTTT.

CDR3 amino acids: CASSFGTAYEQYF. The CDR3 DNA sequence: TGTGCCAGCAGTTTCGGGACAGCCTACGAGCAGTACTTC. The V gene is TRBV6-2 or TRBV6-3, the J gene TRBJ2-7, with 7 bases that match TRBD1. The length of the CDR3 is 13 residues. Trimming took 4 bases from V and 2 from J; bases not matched to a gene: 2. The germline gives CDR1 MNHEY, CDR2 SVGEGT.

CDR3: CASSWGQGIVEANYGYTF. CDR3 nucleotide sequence: TGTGCCAGCAGCTGGGGACAGGGGATCGTAGAAGCTAACTATGGCTACACCTTC. The genes are TRBV7-9 and TRBJ1-2; 10 bases map to TRBD1. Germline CDR1 SEHNR, CDR2 FQNEAQ (reference sequence). The V and J ends lost 4 bases and 0 bases, in that order; junction bases with no gene match: 11. This CDR3 comprises 18 residues.

This chain joins TRBV11-2 and TRBJ2-5, with 10 bases aligning to TRBD2. The CDR3 runs 15 residues. Germline loops: CDR1 SGHAT, CDR2 FQNNGV. V lost 1 base and J lost 5; bases outside the gene matches: 4. As DNA, the CDR3 is TGTGCCAGCAGCTTAGTAGCGGGAGGTTGGGAGACCCAGTACTTC. Its protein product is CASSLVAGGWETQYF.